The 11 T cell receptor beta chains below were found in one sample sequenced in a study of early T cells in non-severe SARS-CoV-2 infection. TCRdb fed the 5' RACE reads into MiXCR, producing one record per CDR3 protein. The sample shows roughly 81,000 distinct CDR3 sequences, about 12% of them seen only once. Sequencing was done on a sample of whole blood. The origin of the receptors is an adult who was a healthcare worker with PCR-confirmed SARS-CoV-2 infection or an uninfected control (not recorded which).

The gene calls are TRBV4-1 and TRBJ2-7; the match to TRBD2 covers 12 bases. The CDR3 covers 19 residues. Trimming removed 0 bases from V and 2 bases from J; junction bases left unmatched: 11. Germline V CDR1 and CDR2: MGHRA, YSYEKL. The CDR3 DNA is TGCGCCAGCAGCCAAGACGCTAGCGGGAGGGCCGGGGCCCCCTACGAGCAGTACTTC. Encoded protein: CASSQDASGRAGAPYEQYF.

The V and J genes are TRBV12-5 and TRBJ2-3; the D call may be TRBD1 or TRBD2 (5 bases each). V was shortened by 1 base and J by 5 bases, with 7 bases between the two germline ends. CDR1 LGHNT and CDR2 FRNRAP come from the germline V gene. The CDR3 extends over 13 amino acids. Here the CDR3 reads CASGLGGGDTQYF. The CDR3 coding sequence is TGTGCTAGTGGTTTGGGTGGGGGAGATACGCAGTATTTT.

This chain connects TRBV7-9 to TRBJ2-7, with D unclear. CDR1 and CDR2 from the germline V gene are SEHNR and FQNEAQ (reference sequence). The CDR3 covers 13 residues. Trimming shortened V by 0 bases and J by 3 bases, and 6 bases separated the two germline ends. CDR3 sequence (DNA): TGTGCCAGCAGCTTAGCTTTCTTCTACGAGCAGTACTTC. Translated: CASSLAFFYEQYF.

This chain uses TRBV18 with TRBJ2-1; D unresolved. This CDR3 spans 11 amino acids. Germline-derived CDR1 and CDR2 are KGHSH and LQKENI. The ends were cut back, 1 base at V and 10 bases at J, with 5 bases in the middle. The chain's CDR3 is CASSPRGEQFF. The CDR3 region has the DNA TGTGCCAGCTCACCACGCGGAGAGCAGTTCTTC. Supplemented by reference TRBV18 and TRBJ2-1, the full variable domain reads NAGVMQNPRHLVRRRGQEARLRCSPMKGHSHVYWYRQLPEEGLKFMVYLQKENIIDESGMPKERFSAEFPKEGPSILRIQQVVRGDSAAYFCASSPRGEQFFGPGTRLTVL.

The J gene is TRBJ2-1, the V gene TRBV7-2, with 10 bases matching TRBD2. CDR1 and CDR2 (germline): SGHTA, FQGNSA. After removal of 1 base from V and 9 bases from J, the junction contained 12 bases not matched to a gene. The CDR3 sequence is 17 residues long. Written as DNA, the CDR3 is TGTGCCAGCAGCTTAGATGCTAGCGGGAGACCCCCGGCTGAGCAGTTCTTC. The encoded protein is CASSLDASGRPPAEQFF.

This clonotype was counted between two and nine times. The V call is TRBV29-1, the J call TRBJ2-7, with D unresolved. The ends were cut back, 6 bases at V and 5 bases at J, with 11 bases in the middle. Per the germline V gene, CDR1 is SQVTM and CDR2 is ANQGSEA. This CDR3 has 11 residues. Here the CDR3 reads CSVGYSDEQYF. As DNA, the CDR3 is TGCAGCGTGGGATACAGTGACGAGCAGTACTTC.

This clonotype has at least ten counts. V and J are TRBV3-1 and TRBJ2-3; 7 bases are shared with TRBD2. This CDR3 has 16 amino acids. The germline V gene has CDR1 LGHDT and CDR2 YNNKEL (reference sequence). With V trimmed by 7 bases and J by 6 bases, 16 bases remained unmatched. The CDR3 is CASNSGRAERGDTQYF. The CDR3 DNA sequence: TGTGCCAGCAACTCAGGGAGGGCGGAACGAGGGGATACGCAGTATTTT.

The genes are TRBV25-1 and TRBJ2-1; D is undetermined. Looked up from germline, CDR1 is MGHDK and CDR2 is SYGVNS. This CDR3 is built from 13 residues. Trimming took 4 bases from V and 5 from J, leaving 9 bases between them. The CDR3 DNA sequence: TGTGCCAGCAGTGGCAACAAGAACAATGAGCAGTTCTTC. Translating it yields CASSGNKNNEQFF.

In this sample, this clonotype turned up many times. The V and J genes are TRBV10-2 and TRBJ2-5; D not certain. V shed 4 bases and J shed 7 bases, with 10 bases lying between them. Germline CDR1 reads WSHSY; CDR2 reads SAAADI. The CDR3 runs to 12 residues. DNA of the CDR3: TGCGCCAGCAGTGCTCAATTTGGGACCCAGTACTTC. It codes for CASSAQFGTQYF.

This clonotype has just a few counts. The V gene is TRBV11-2, the J gene TRBJ2-7; D possibly corresponds to TRBD1 (6 bases). Germline V lookup: CDR1 SGHAT, CDR2 FQNNGV. The germline V and J ends were trimmed by 4 bases and 3 bases, with 16 bases remaining between them. The CDR3 length is 15 residues. CDR3 sequence: CASSSLGDTLYEQYF. CDR3 nucleotide sequence: TGTGCCAGCAGCTCCCTTGGGGACACCCTCTACGAGCAGTACTTC.

The rearrangement links TRBV3-1 to TRBJ2-1; TRBD2 matches at 11 bases. The ends lost 6 bases at V and 2 bases at J; junction bases unmatched: 3. This CDR3 comprises 15 residues. Germline V gives CDR1 LGHDT, CDR2 YNNKEL (reference sequence). For the CDR3, the DNA is TGTGCCAGCAGTCATAGCGGGGGGGCCTACAATGAGCAGTTCTTC. Translating gives CASSHSGGAYNEQFF.